Shown below are 32 T cell receptor beta chains from a single sample sequenced in a study of cytomegalovirus exposure and HLA in healthy donors. The study ran its PCR with 60 Vbeta and 13 Jbeta primers. Sequencing used immunoSEQ multiplex PCR; TCRdb keeps in-frame clones, though not all of them. The sample contains nearly 65,000 clones, roughly 70% of which appear only once. Sequencing input: PBMCs. Every receptor here comes from a man in his forties or fifties in good health and CMV-seronegative.

With regard to this clone: One end of the junction does not line up with germline, which may come from a read error. This chain uses TRBV7-7 with TRBJ2-1; tentative D call: TRBD1 (5 bases). Germline V CDR1 and CDR2: SSHAT, FNYEAQ (reference sequence). The CDR3 is 13 amino acids. CDR3 DNA sequence: TGTGCTAGCAGCGCCCCCCCAGGGTTTGAGCAGTTCTTC. This sequence encodes CASSAPPGFEQFF.

For the CDR3, the DNA is TGTGCCAGCAGCTTGTGGACAGGGCTGTCAGATACGCAGTATTTT. Translated, it gives CASSLWTGLSDTQYF. The chain combines TRBV5-6 with TRBJ2-3; 8 bases map to TRBD1. CDR1 SGHDT and CDR2 YYEEEE come from the germline V gene. Unmatched junction bases numbered 5, after V lost 1 base and J lost 4 bases. The CDR3 spans 15 residues.

A single count supports this clone. This chain uses TRBV4-1 with TRBJ1-2, with a tentative D call TRBD1 (5 bases). From germline, CDR1 is MGHRA and CDR2 YSYEKL. The CDR3 covers 13 residues. V lost 8 bases and J 1 base, leaving 11 bases between the germline ends. The CDR3 here is CASRRGFNYGYTF. The CDR3 coding sequence is TGCGCCAGCCGGAGGGGCTTTAACTATGGCTACACCTTC.

The J gene is TRBJ2-7, the V gene TRBV5-6; D unresolved. This CDR3 spans 14 amino acids. Germline CDR1 reads SGHDT; CDR2 reads YYEEEE. Trimming removed 4 bases from V and 2 bases from J, with 13 bases in between. The CDR3 reads CASSVATDTYEQYF. In DNA form, the CDR3 reads TGTGCCAGCAGCGTCGCGACCGACACCTACGAGCAGTACTTC.

The table lists this clone with a few counts. J is TRBJ2-3 and V is TRBV5-1; D perhaps matches TRBD1 (6 bases). V lost 2 bases to trimming and J lost 3 bases, with 19 bases between them. CDR1 is SGHRS, CDR2 YFSETQ, per germline. This CDR3 has 17 residues. CDR3 sequence (DNA): TGCGCCAGCAGCTTAGGATTTCAGGGGACGGGGACAGATACGCAGTATTTT. It yields the protein CASSLGFQGTGTDTQYF. Combining the CDR3 with reference TRBV5-1 and TRBJ2-3 gives the whole variable domain KAGVTQTPRYLIKTRGQQVTLSCSPISGHRSVSWYQQTPGQGLQFLFEYFSETQRNKGNFPGRFSGRQFSNSRSEMNVSTLELGDSALYLCASSLGFQGTGTDTQYFGPGTRLTVL.

This clone was detected only a few times. The chain carries TRBV10-2 and TRBJ1-1, with TRBD1 as a possible D gene (5 bases). The V end was cut by 1 base, the J end by 1 base, with 13 bases between. Per the germline V gene, CDR1 is WSHSY and CDR2 is SAAADI. The CDR3 loop spans 16 amino acids. The chain's CDR3 is CASSELGGLGNTEAFF. CDR3 nucleotide sequence: TGCGCCAGCAGTGAGTTGGGGGGACTGGGGAACACTGAAGCTTTCTTT.

This clone came up a few times. This chain uses TRBV6-1 with TRBJ2-7; D call uncertain. Germline V gene sequence: CDR1 MNHNS, CDR2 SASEGT. V was cut by 9 bases and J by 4 bases, with 22 bases left in between. The CDR3 totals 15 residues. CDR3 loop: CASFLKQKAAYEQYF. CDR3 nucleotides: TGTGCCAGTTTTTTAAAGCAGAAGGCGGCATACGAGCAGTACTTC.

The chain combines TRBV6-5 with TRBJ2-1; 12 bases match TRBD2. CDR1 and CDR2 (germline): MNHEY, SVGAGI. The CDR3 consists of 16 residues. The V segment lost 4 bases and the J segment 9 bases; nucleotides outside the gene matches: 10. CDR3 DNA: TGTGCCAGCAGTTCAATCCTAGCGGGGGGGCCGGGTGAGCAGTTCTTC. Amino acids: CASSSILAGGPGEQFF.

The rearrangement joins TRBV10-3 to TRBJ2-1, with 7 bases aligning to TRBD1. Germline trimming cut 7 bases from V and 4 bases from J; bases unmatched to any gene: 10. This CDR3 spans 15 amino acids. Per the germline V gene, CDR1 is ENHRY and CDR2 is SYGVKD. CDR3 nucleotide sequence: TGTGCCATCAAACGGGACAGCGCAGCTTACAATGAGCAGTTCTTC. Translating it yields CAIKRDSAAYNEQFF.

V gene TRBV19 combines with J gene TRBJ2-7, with D maybe TRBD1 (7 bases). The V gene's germline CDR1 is LNHDA and CDR2 SQIVND (reference sequence). The CDR3 extends over 13 amino acids. V dropped 5 bases and J dropped 1 base, with 9 bases sitting between them. The CDR3 here is CASSSGGSYEQYF. CDR3 DNA sequence: TGTGCCAGTAGTTCAGGGGGGTCCTACGAGCAGTACTTC.

The chain has TRBV10-2 and TRBJ2-2; 14 nucleotides agree with TRBD2. The CDR3 is 14 amino acids. Germline loops: CDR1 WSHSY, CDR2 SAAADI. Losses at the gene ends were 6 bases for V and 6 bases for J; bases not matched to a gene: 0. CDR3 region: CASRTSGGAGELFF. The CDR3 DNA reads TGCGCCAGCAGGACTAGCGGGGGGGCCGGGGAGCTGTTTTTT.

This chain joins TRBV2 and TRBJ2-3, with TRBD1 as a possible D gene (7 bases). CDR3 length: 17 amino acids. CDR1 is SNHLY and CDR2 is FYNNEI in the germline V gene. Trimming removed 8 bases from V and 0 bases from J, with 21 bases in between. CDR3 nucleotide sequence: TGTGCCAGCGGAACCCCCCGCGGGACAGACAGCACAGATACGCAGTATTTT. This translates into CASGTPRGTDSTDTQYF. Complete variable domain (other parts from reference TRBV2 and TRBJ2-3): EPEVTQTPSHQVTQMGQEVILRCVPISNHLYFYWYRQILGQKVEFLVSFYNNEISEKSEIFDDQFSVERPDGSNFTLKIRSTKLEDSAMYFCASGTPRGTDSTDTQYFGPGTRLTVL.

This chain links TRBV20-1 with TRBJ1-1, with D tentatively TRBD1 (6 bases). Germline assignment: CDR1 DFQATT and CDR2 SNEGSKA (reference sequence). This CDR3 has 11 amino acids. V was cut by 8 bases and J by 5 bases, with 12 bases left in between. In DNA form, the CDR3 reads TGCAGTACAATCCAGGGGACTGAAGCTTTCTTT. It encodes CSTIQGTEAFF.

V and J are TRBV23-1 and TRBJ2-7; TRBD1 matches at 10 bases. TRBV23-1 is marked as an open reading frame, function uncertain. V gave up 4 bases and J gave up 3 bases; unmatched junction bases: 0. The CDR3 is made up of 13 amino acids. Written as DNA, the CDR3 is TGCGCCAGCAGTCGGACAGGGGGCTACGAGCAGTACTTC. Amino acids: CASSRTGGYEQYF.

This clone was seen only a few times. The rearrangement joins TRBV6-5 to TRBJ2-2; 7 positions match TRBD2. The V and J ends lost 4 bases and 7 bases, in that order; junction bases with no gene match: 9. CDR3 size: 15 residues. Germline CDR1 and CDR2: MNHEY and SVGAGI. CDR3 nucleotide sequence: TGTGCCAGCAGTTTAAGGGAGGGGTACCGCGGGGAGCTGTTTTTT. The encoded protein is CASSLREGYRGELFF.

In this sample, this clone turned up a few times. The rearrangement links TRBV4-2 to TRBJ2-1; TRBD2 matches 8 bases. The CDR3 runs to 18 residues. The V gene end was trimmed by 0 bases and the J gene end by 5 bases; junction bases not matched to a gene: 12. The germline gives CDR1 LGHNA, CDR2 YNFKEQ. The CDR3 DNA is TGTGCCAGCAGCCAAGAGGTAGCGGGGTACGAGACCCACAATGAGCAGTTCTTC. This translates into CASSQEVAGYETHNEQFF.

The CDR3 reads CASSPRRVYNEQFF. DNA of the CDR3: TGTGCCAGCAGCCCCCGACGGGTCTACAATGAGCAGTTCTTC. The rearrangement joins TRBV9 to TRBJ2-1; D is uncertain. Trimming removed 4 bases from V and 3 bases from J, with 11 bases in between. CDR3 length: 14 residues. Per germline, CDR1 SGDLS and CDR2 YYNGEE.

The chain links TRBV7-9 to TRBJ1-4, with 7 bases lining up with TRBD1. The length of the CDR3 is 17 residues. V gave up 5 bases and J gave up 3 bases; unmatched junction bases: 12. Per the germline V gene, CDR1 is SEHNR and CDR2 is FQNEAQ (reference sequence). CDR3 region: CASSQDRAGSSNEKLFF. Here the CDR3 DNA reads TGTGCCAGCAGCCAAGACAGGGCTGGGTCCTCTAATGAAAAACTGTTTTTT.

This chain joins TRBV7-2 and TRBJ2-5; D remains ambiguous. V gave up 5 bases and J gave up 5 bases, with 9 bases separating them. CDR3 length: 12 residues. CDR1 is SGHTA and CDR2 is FQGNSA in the germline V gene. CDR3 region: CASSSSVETQYF. The CDR3 nucleotides read TGTGCCAGCAGCAGCTCGGTCGAGACCCAGTACTTC.

This sequence joins TRBV7-8 and TRBJ2-1, with a weak D call TRBD2 (6 bases). V gave up 2 bases and J gave up 7 bases, with 9 bases separating them. The germline V gene encodes CDR1 SGHVS and CDR2 FQNEAQ. The CDR3 sequence is 13 residues long. The CDR3 spells CASSLSGRNEQFF. As DNA, the CDR3 is TGTGCCAGCAGCTTATCGGGGAGGAATGAGCAGTTCTTC.

The chain links TRBV6-6 to TRBJ2-5; 12 nucleotides line up with TRBD2. With V trimmed by 7 bases and J by 7 bases, 7 bases remained unmatched. The length of the CDR3 is 14 residues. The germline gives CDR1 MNHNY, CDR2 SVGAGI (reference sequence). CDR3 protein: CASIRLAGEGTQYF. Written as DNA, the CDR3 is TGTGCCAGCATAAGACTAGCGGGGGAAGGGACCCAGTACTTC.

The chain carries TRBV6-8 and TRBJ2-7, with 9 nucleotides matching TRBD2. Losses at the gene ends were 3 bases for V and 5 bases for J; bases not matched to a gene: 8. CDR1 and CDR2 from the germline V gene are MNHGY and SAAAGT. The CDR3 runs 15 residues. The DNA of the CDR3 is TGTGCCAGCAGTTATCCCGGGACTAGCTTCCACGAGCAGTACTTC. Translation gives CASSYPGTSFHEQYF.

This clone was seen a few times. V gene TRBV4-2 combines with J gene TRBJ2-7; 9 nucleotides align to TRBD1. This CDR3 comprises 15 residues. CDR1 LGHNA and CDR2 YNFKEQ come from the germline V gene. Germline trimming cut 0 bases from V and 1 base from J; bases unmatched to any gene: 1. CDR3 loop: CASSQEQGASYEQYF. As DNA, the CDR3 is TGTGCCAGCAGCCAAGAACAGGGGGCATCCTACGAGCAGTACTTC.

This clone has a handful of counts. The chain links TRBV21-1 to TRBJ2-4; the listed D gene, TRBD2, was not tested against the DNA. TRBV21-1 is marked as a pseudogene. The CDR3 loop spans 16 amino acids. The CDR3: CASSKVSREGRNIQYF. Here the CDR3 DNA reads TGTGCCAGCAGCAAAGTGTCCAGGGAGGGCAGAAACATTCAGTACTTC.

J is TRBJ2-3 and V is TRBV28; 7 bases are a match to TRBD1. The V gene's germline CDR1 is MDHEN and CDR2 SYDVKM. The CDR3 contains 16 residues. With 5 bases clipped from V and 2 bases from J, the junction kept 10 bases outside the gene matches. The CDR3 sequence is CASSNLMTGTTDTQYF. CDR3 nucleotides: TGTGCCAGCAGTAACCTCATGACAGGGACCACAGATACGCAGTATTTT.

This sequence joins TRBV10-3 and TRBJ1-1, with D hard to call. CDR1 is ENHRY, CDR2 SYGVKD, per germline. V was pared by 6 bases and J by 3 bases, with 14 bases between. The CDR3 covers 14 residues. The CDR3 spells CAISRKAEDTEAFF. DNA of the CDR3: TGTGCCATCAGCCGCAAGGCTGAGGACACTGAAGCTTTCTTT.

The rearrangement uses TRBV7-3 and TRBJ2-2; possibly TRBD2 for D (7 bases). Deletions cut 5 bases from V and 3 bases from J, with 22 bases between. The CDR3 is made up of 18 amino acids. Germline V gene data show CDR1 as SGHTA and CDR2 as FQGTGA. The CDR3 region has the DNA TGTGCCAGCAGCCTGGGGGGGCTAGAGGGGACGGACACCGGGGAGCTGTTTTTT. It codes for CASSLGGLEGTDTGELFF. Using reference TRBV7-3 and TRBJ2-2 for the parts outside the CDR3, the full variable domain is GAGVSQTPSNKVTEKGKYVELRCDPISGHTALYWYRQSLGQGPEFLIYFQGTGAADDSGLPNDRFFAVRPEGSVSTLKIQRTERGDSAVYLCASSLGGLEGTDTGELFFGEGSRLTVL.

With respect to this clone: As the CDR3 is not closed by the conserved phenylalanine or tryptophan, this likely results from a read error. The V gene is TRBV7-2, the J gene TRBJ2-7; 8 nucleotides align to TRBD1. The CDR3 totals 14 residues. Germline CDR1 SGHTA, CDR2 FQGNSA. After removal of 2 bases from V and 0 bases from J, the junction contained 0 bases not matched to a gene. The CDR3: CASSLTGGSYEQYL. The DNA for the CDR3 is TGTGCCAGCAGCTTAACAGGGGGCTCCTACGAGCAGTACCTC.

The chain combines TRBV18 with TRBJ2-5; the match to TRBD2 covers 8 bases. V trimming: 10 bases; J trimming: 1 base; junction bases outside the gene matches: 5. CDR1 is KGHSH and CDR2 is LQKENI in the germline V gene. The CDR3 is made up of 13 amino acids. The CDR3 reads CATHSGAQETQYF. As DNA, the CDR3 is TGTGCCACCCATAGCGGGGCCCAAGAGACCCAGTACTTC.

This clone occurred once. The CDR3 region has the DNA TGTGCCGCCCGCGGGGGGGGCTTCGACGAGCAGTACTTC. Translated, it gives CAARGGGFDEQYF. The V gene is TRBV6-4, the J gene TRBJ2-7, with 9 bases lining up with TRBD2. The CDR3 length is 13 residues. Germline V CDR1 and CDR2: MRHNA, SNTAGT. Unmatched junction bases numbered 10, after V lost 11 bases and J lost 5 bases.

This chain links TRBV6-5 with TRBJ2-7, with D perhaps TRBD1 (6 bases). The V gene's germline CDR1 is MNHEY and CDR2 SVGAGI. The CDR3 is 14 residues long. V was pared by 3 bases and J by 3 bases, with 12 bases between. The CDR3 nucleotides are TGTGCCAGCAGTTATCGTCCGGACAGCTACGAGCAGTACTTC. Translation: CASSYRPDSYEQYF.

V is TRBV18 and J is TRBJ2-7; 8 bases fit TRBD1. Trimming removed 2 bases from V and 5 bases from J; junction bases left unmatched: 8. Germline loops: CDR1 KGHSH, CDR2 LQKENI. The CDR3 has 15 amino acids. The CDR3: CASSPSLDRANEQYF. The CDR3 region has the DNA TGTGCCAGCTCACCATCTTTGGACAGGGCCAACGAGCAGTACTTC. The whole variable domain, remainder taken from reference TRBV18 and TRBJ2-7, is NAGVMQNPRHLVRRRGQEARLRCSPMKGHSHVYWYRQLPEEGLKFMVYLQKENIIDESGMPKERFSAEFPKEGPSILRIQQVVRGDSAAYFCASSPSLDRANEQYFGPGTRLTVT.